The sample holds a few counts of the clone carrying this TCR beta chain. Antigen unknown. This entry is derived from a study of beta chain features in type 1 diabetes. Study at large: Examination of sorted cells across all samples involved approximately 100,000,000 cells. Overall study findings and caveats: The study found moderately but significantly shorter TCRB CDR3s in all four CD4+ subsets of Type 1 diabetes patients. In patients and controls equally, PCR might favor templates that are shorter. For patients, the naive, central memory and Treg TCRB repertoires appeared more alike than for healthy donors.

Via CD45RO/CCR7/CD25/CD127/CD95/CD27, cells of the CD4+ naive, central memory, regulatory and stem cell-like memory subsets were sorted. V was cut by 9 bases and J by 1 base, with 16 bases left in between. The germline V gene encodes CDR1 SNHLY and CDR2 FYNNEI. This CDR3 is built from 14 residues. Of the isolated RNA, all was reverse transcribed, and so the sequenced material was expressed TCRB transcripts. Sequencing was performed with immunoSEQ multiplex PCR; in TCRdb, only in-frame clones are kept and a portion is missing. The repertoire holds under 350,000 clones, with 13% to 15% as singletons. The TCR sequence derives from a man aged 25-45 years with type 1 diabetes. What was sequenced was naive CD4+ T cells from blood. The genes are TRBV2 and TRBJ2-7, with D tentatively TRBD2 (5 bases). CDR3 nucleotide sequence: TGTGCCAGTCGAACAGCGGCACCATCCTACGAGCAGTACTTC. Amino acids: CASRTAAPSYEQYF.